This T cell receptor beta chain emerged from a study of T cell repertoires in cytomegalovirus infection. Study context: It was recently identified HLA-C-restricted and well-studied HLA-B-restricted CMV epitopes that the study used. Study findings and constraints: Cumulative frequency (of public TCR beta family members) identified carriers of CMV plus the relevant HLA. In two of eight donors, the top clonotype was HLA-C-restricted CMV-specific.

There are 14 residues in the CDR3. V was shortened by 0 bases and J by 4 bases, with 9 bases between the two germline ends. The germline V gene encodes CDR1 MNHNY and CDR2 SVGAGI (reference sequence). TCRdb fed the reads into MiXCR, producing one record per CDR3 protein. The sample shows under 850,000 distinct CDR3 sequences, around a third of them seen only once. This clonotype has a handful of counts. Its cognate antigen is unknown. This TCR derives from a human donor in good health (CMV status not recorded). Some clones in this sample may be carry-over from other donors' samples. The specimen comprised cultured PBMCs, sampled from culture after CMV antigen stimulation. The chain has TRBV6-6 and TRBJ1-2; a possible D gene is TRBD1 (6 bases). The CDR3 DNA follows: TGTGCCAGCAGTTACTCGAACAGGGCCTATGGCTACACCTTC. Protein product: CASSYSNRAYGYTF.